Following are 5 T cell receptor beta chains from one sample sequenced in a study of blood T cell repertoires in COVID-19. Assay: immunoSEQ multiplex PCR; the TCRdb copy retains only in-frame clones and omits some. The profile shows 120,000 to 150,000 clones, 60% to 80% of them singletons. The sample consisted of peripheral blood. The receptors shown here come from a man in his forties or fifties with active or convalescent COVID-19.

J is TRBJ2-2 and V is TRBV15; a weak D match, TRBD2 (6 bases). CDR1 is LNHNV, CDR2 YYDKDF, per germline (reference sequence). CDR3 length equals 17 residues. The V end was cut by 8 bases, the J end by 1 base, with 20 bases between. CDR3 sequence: CATRLSGREGNTGELFF. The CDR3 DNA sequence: TGTGCCACCCGATTGTCCGGGAGAGAGGGGAACACCGGGGAGCTGTTTTTT.

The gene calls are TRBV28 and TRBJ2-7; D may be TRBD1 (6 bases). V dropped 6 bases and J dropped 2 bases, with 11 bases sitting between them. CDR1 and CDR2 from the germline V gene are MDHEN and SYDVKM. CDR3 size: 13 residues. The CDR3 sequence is CASSQGTTYEQYF. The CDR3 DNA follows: TGTGCCAGCAGCCAGGGGACAACCTACGAGCAGTACTTC.

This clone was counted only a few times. Written as DNA, the CDR3 is TGCGCCAGCAGCGGACAGGGGGCTAGCACAGATACGCAGTATTTT. Its protein is CASSGQGASTDTQYF. V usage is TRBV10-2 and J usage is TRBJ2-3; the match to TRBD1 covers 11 bases. The CDR3 is made up of 15 amino acids. J gave up 0 bases and V 6 bases, and 2 bases lay outside the gene matches. The V gene's germline CDR1 is WSHSY and CDR2 SAAADI.

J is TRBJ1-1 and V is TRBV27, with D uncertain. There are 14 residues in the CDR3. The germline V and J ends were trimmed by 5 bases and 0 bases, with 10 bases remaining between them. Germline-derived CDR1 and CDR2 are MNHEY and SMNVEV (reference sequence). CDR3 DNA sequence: TGTGCCAGCAGTCCACAGTACATGAACACTGAAGCTTTCTTT. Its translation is CASSPQYMNTEAFF.

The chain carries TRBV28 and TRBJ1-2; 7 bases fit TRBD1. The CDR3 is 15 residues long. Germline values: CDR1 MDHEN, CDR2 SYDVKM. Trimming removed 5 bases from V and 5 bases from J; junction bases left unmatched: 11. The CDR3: CASSPQGTPRYGYTF. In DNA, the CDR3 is TGTGCCAGCAGTCCACAGGGGACCCCTCGGTATGGCTACACCTTC.